In its sample, the clone carrying this TCR beta chain was seen a few times. The antigen is unknown. This sample was taken from a study of T cell repertoires in cytomegalovirus infection. The study's findings and limits: In two of eight donors, the top clonotype was HLA-C-restricted CMV-specific.

TCRdb used MiXCR to reprocess the reads, holding one entry per CDR3 protein. This table holds around 300,000 distinct CDR3 sequences, 25% found once. Unmatched junction bases numbered 6, after V lost 3 bases and J lost 1 base. The V gene's germline CDR1 is SGHRS and CDR2 YFSETQ. The CDR3 is made up of 16 amino acids. The source was cultured PBMCs, collected from culture after CMV antigen stimulation. The source is a human donor in good health (CMV status not recorded). Some clones in this sample may be carry-over from other donors' samples. This chain links TRBV5-1 with TRBJ2-1; the match to TRBD2 covers 8 bases. CDR3 sequence: CASSSLAGMSYNEQFF. The CDR3 DNA sequence: TGCGCCAGCAGCTCTTTAGCGGGGATGTCCTACAATGAGCAGTTCTTC.